The entry below gives a single T cell receptor beta chain sequence along with its context. The data were produced by immunoSEQ multiplex PCR, yet TCRdb's version contains in-frame clones alone and is incomplete. There are approximately 92,000 clones in the sample; approximately 96% occur only once, and 0.34% lies in the top ten. The record originates from a study of technical replicates of blood from four donors. There are 15 residues in the CDR3. Trimming cost V 0 bases and J 2 bases, with 8 bases left between them. The V gene's germline CDR1 is SGHNT and CDR2 YYREEE (reference sequence). Material for sequencing was T cells isolated from PBMCs. The chain recombines TRBV5-4 with TRBJ2-2; D uncertain. This TCR was sampled from a human donor in good health. The CDR3 DNA reads TGTGCCAGCAGCTTGGTTCACTTCAACACCGGGGAGCTGTTTTTT. Translation gives CASSLVHFNTGELFF. The variable domain in full, completed from reference TRBV5-4 and TRBJ2-2, reads ETGVTQSPTHLIKTRGQQVTLRCSSQSGHNTVSWYQQALGQGPQFIFQYYREEENGRGNFPPRFSGLQFPNYSSELNVNALELDDSALYLCASSLVHFNTGELFFGEGSRLTVL.